The 17 T cell receptor beta chains in this list originate from one sample, sequenced in a study of beta chain features in type 1 diabetes. Sequencing targeted expressed TCRB transcripts, as all isolated RNA had been reverse transcribed. Libraries were prepared by immunoSEQ multiplex PCR; TCRdb keeps only in-frame clonotypes and omits some of them. The table shows around 500,000 clones, with 11% occurring only once. The specimen was naive CD4+ T cells from blood. These receptors were obtained from a woman between 18 and 29 years old in good health.

The chain recombines TRBV7-9 with TRBJ2-7; D is uncertain. CDR1 is SEHNR and CDR2 is FQNEAQ in the germline V gene (reference sequence). This CDR3 is built from 13 residues. V was trimmed by 1 base and J by 3 bases, leaving 7 bases between them. In nucleotides, the CDR3 is TGTGCCAGCAGCTTAGGGTCCCGCTACGAGCAGTACTTC. Translated: CASSLGSRYEQYF. Full variable domain (rest looked up from reference TRBV7-9 and TRBJ2-7): DTGVSQNPRHKITKRGQNVTFRCDPISEHNRLYWYRQTLGQGPEFLTYFQNEAQLEKSRLLSDRFSAERPKGSFSTLEIQRTEQGDSAMYLCASSLGSRYEQYFGPGTRLTVT.

Remarks on this clone: The sample holds other DNA sequences that translate to the same CDR3. J is TRBJ2-3 and V is TRBV9; tentatively, D is TRBD2 (5 bases). There are 13 residues in the CDR3. Germline lookup yields CDR1 SGDLS and CDR2 YYNGEE. V lost 0 bases to trimming and J lost 4 bases, with 6 bases between them. CDR3 amino acids: CASSVVGADTQYF. In DNA form, the CDR3 reads TGTGCCAGCAGCGTAGTCGGGGCAGATACGCAGTATTTT.

The chain has TRBV7-2 and TRBJ2-3; perhaps TRBD2 as D (5 bases). V was cut by 2 bases and J by 1 base, with 10 bases left in between. Germline loops: CDR1 SGHTA, CDR2 FQGNSA. The CDR3 is made up of 15 amino acids. The CDR3: CASSLMRVGTDTQYF. The DNA for the CDR3 is TGTGCCAGCAGCTTAATGCGGGTGGGCACAGATACGCAGTATTTT.

This chain joins TRBV2 and TRBJ2-2; a possible D gene is TRBD2 (7 bases). V was trimmed by 6 bases and J by 6 bases, leaving 11 bases between them. The CDR3 length is 13 residues. The V gene's germline CDR1 is SNHLY and CDR2 FYNNEI. The CDR3 nucleotides are TGTGCCAGCAGCCCCGGGGGGCCCGGGGAGCTGTTTTTT. The encoded protein is CASSPGGPGELFF.

V is TRBV7-8 and J is TRBJ2-1, with no clear D. This CDR3 has 17 amino acids. V dropped 0 bases and J dropped 0 bases, with 12 bases sitting between them. CDR1 is SGHVS and CDR2 is FQNEAQ in the germline V gene. This CDR3 is CASSLAPGRSSYNEQFF. The CDR3 bases are TGTGCCAGCAGCTTAGCGCCCGGGCGCAGCTCCTACAATGAGCAGTTCTTC. Full variable domain (missing parts from reference TRBV7-8 and TRBJ2-1): GAGVSQSPRYKVAKRGQDVALRCDPISGHVSLFWYQQALGQGPEFLTYFQNEAQLDKSGLPSDRFFAERPEGSVSTLKIQRTQQEDSAVYLCASSLAPGRSSYNEQFFGPGTRLTVL.

The chain uses TRBV5-4 and TRBJ2-3, with D uncertain. V dropped 2 bases and J dropped 4 bases, with 11 bases sitting between them. Germline-derived CDR1 and CDR2 are SGHNT and YYREEE (reference sequence). CDR3 length: 14 amino acids. The CDR3 DNA reads as TGTGCCAGCAGCTTAATTAAATGGGCAGATACGCAGTATTTT. Translation: CASSLIKWADTQYF.

Only a few counts were recorded for this clone. This CDR3 is CASSEELGRVTEAFF. The CDR3 coding sequence is TGTGCCAGCAGTGAAGAGTTAGGTAGGGTCACTGAAGCTTTCTTT. V gene TRBV6-1 combines with J gene TRBJ1-1; D unclear. Deletions cut 1 base from V and 4 bases from J, with 13 bases between. Germline assignment: CDR1 MNHNS and CDR2 SASEGT. This CDR3 comprises 15 residues.

This chain connects TRBV5-6 to TRBJ2-3; D gene ambiguous. Germline V gene sequence: CDR1 SGHDT, CDR2 YYEEEE. Trimming cost V 2 bases and J 4 bases, with 5 bases left between them. This CDR3 is built from 12 residues. The chain's CDR3 is CASSFGSDTQYF. The CDR3 bases are TGTGCCAGCAGCTTCGGATCAGATACGCAGTATTTT. Full variable domain (rest looked up from reference TRBV5-6 and TRBJ2-3): DAGVTQSPTHLIKTRGQQVTLRCSPKSGHDTVSWYQQALGQGPQFIFQYYEEEERQRGNFPDRFSGHQFPNYSSELNVNALLLGDSALYLCASSFGSDTQYFGPGTRLTVL.

On this clone: It is likely a read error, because the conserved phenylalanine at the end of the CDR3 is missing. The chain couples TRBV23-1 to TRBJ1-1; no clear D gene. TRBV23-1 is filed as an ORF, its function uncertain. This CDR3 contains 14 residues. V was cut by 0 bases and J by 2 bases, with 7 bases left in between. CDR3: CASSQSKPNTEAFL. CDR3 in DNA: TGCGCCAGCAGTCAATCTAAACCTAACACTGAAGCTTTCCTT.

The rearrangement joins TRBV4-1 to TRBJ2-3; D is undetermined. The V end lost 1 base, the J end lost 2 bases, and 7 bases lay between the germline ends. The CDR3 has 14 residues. Germline lookup yields CDR1 MGHRA and CDR2 YSYEKL. The CDR3 reads CASSQGLLTDTQYF. CDR3 nucleotides: TGCGCCAGCAGCCAAGGGTTGCTCACAGATACGCAGTATTTT.

This clone turned up a few times. The DNA of the CDR3 is TGTGCCAGCAGCGTCGAACTAGCGCCATCCTACGAGCAGTACTTC. As protein: CASSVELAPSYEQYF. The rearrangement uses TRBV9 and TRBJ2-7; 7 bases are a match to TRBD2. The trim removed 2 bases at V and 1 base at J, leaving 6 bases unmatched. This CDR3 is built from 15 residues. Germline CDR1 SGDLS, CDR2 YYNGEE.

Only a few counts were recorded for this clone. The rearrangement uses TRBV7-9 and TRBJ2-1; 10 positions agree with TRBD2. Trimming removed 3 bases from V and 5 bases from J; junction bases left unmatched: 4. The length of the CDR3 is 15 residues. Germline values: CDR1 SEHNR, CDR2 FQNEAQ (reference sequence). CDR3 sequence reads: CASSFWTSGDNEQFF. CDR3 nucleotide sequence: TGTGCCAGCAGCTTTTGGACTAGCGGAGACAATGAGCAGTTCTTC.

The CDR3 is CASSLGSGGVQPQHF. DNA of the CDR3: TGTGCCAGCAGCCTAGGATCAGGAGGGGTCCAGCCCCAGCATTTT. V gene TRBV7-2 combines with J gene TRBJ1-5; D possibly corresponds to TRBD1 (5 bases). V shed 5 bases and J shed 7 bases, with 18 bases lying between them. CDR3 length equals 15 residues. Looked up from germline, CDR1 is SGHTA and CDR2 is FQGNSA.

There are a few counts of this clone. CDR3 amino acids: CAAKRQGAEGKLFF. In DNA, the CDR3 is TGTGCCGCCAAACGACAGGGGGCCGAAGGAAAACTGTTTTTT. The chain uses TRBV6-1 and TRBJ1-4, with 10 bases matching TRBD1. V was pared by 11 bases and J by 10 bases, with 13 bases of the junction left unmatched. Germline V gene lookup returns CDR1 MNHNS and CDR2 SASEGT. The CDR3 is 14 amino acids.

J is TRBJ2-6 and V is TRBV7-3; D gene ambiguous. The CDR3 has 14 residues. V was cut by 8 bases and J by 0 bases, with 8 bases left in between. Per germline, CDR1 SGHTA and CDR2 FQGTGA. The CDR3 spells CASGKNSGANVLTF. The CDR3 DNA sequence: TGTGCCAGCGGAAAGAACTCTGGGGCCAACGTCCTGACTTTC.

The chain recombines TRBV27 with TRBJ1-5, with D hard to call. The CDR3 has 14 residues. Trimming removed 2 bases from V and 4 bases from J, with 9 bases in between. Germline V CDR1 and CDR2: MNHEY, SMNVEV (reference sequence). The CDR3 loop is CASSLRAVNQPQHF. In DNA, the CDR3 is TGTGCCAGCAGTTTAAGGGCCGTGAATCAGCCCCAGCATTTT.

V is TRBV30 and J is TRBJ2-7; 9 bases map to TRBD1. Germline CDR1 is GTSNPN and CDR2 is SVGIG (reference sequence). This CDR3 comprises 13 residues. J was trimmed by 2 bases and V by 1 base; bases with no gene match: 0. CDR3 coding DNA: TGTGCCTGGAGTGGGGACAGGGCCTACGAGCAGTACTTC. Translation: CAWSGDRAYEQYF.